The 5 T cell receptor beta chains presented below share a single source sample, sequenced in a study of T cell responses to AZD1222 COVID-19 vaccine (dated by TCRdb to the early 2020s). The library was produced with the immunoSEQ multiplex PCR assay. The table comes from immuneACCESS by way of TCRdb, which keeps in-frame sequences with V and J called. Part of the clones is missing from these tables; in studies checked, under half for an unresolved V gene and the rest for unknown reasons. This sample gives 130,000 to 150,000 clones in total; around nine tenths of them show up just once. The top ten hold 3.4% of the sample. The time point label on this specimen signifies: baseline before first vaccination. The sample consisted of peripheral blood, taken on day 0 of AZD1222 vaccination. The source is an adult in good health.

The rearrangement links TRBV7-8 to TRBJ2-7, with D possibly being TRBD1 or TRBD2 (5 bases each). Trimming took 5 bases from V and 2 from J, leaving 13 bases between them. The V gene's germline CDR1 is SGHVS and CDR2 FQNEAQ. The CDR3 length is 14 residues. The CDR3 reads CASSPGRQAYEQYF. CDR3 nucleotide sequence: TGTGCCAGCAGCCCGGGACGGCAGGCCTACGAGCAGTACTTC.

CDR3 amino acids: CASSATGGAAGELFF. The CDR3 bases are TGTGCCAGCAGCGCGACAGGGGGAGCGGCCGGGGAGCTGTTTTTT. The gene calls are TRBV9 and TRBJ2-2; TRBD1 matches at 9 bases. CDR1 is SGDLS, CDR2 YYNGEE, per germline. The V and J ends lost 3 bases and 6 bases, in that order; junction bases with no gene match: 6. The CDR3 covers 15 residues. Supplemented by reference TRBV9 and TRBJ2-2, the full variable domain reads DSGVTQTPKHLITATGQRVTLRCSPRSGDLSVYWYQQSLDQGLQFLIQYYNGEERAKGNILERFSAQQFPDLHSELNLSSLELGDSALYFCASSATGGAAGELFFGEGSRLTVL.

The CDR3 region is CASSYLDRSGEAFF. CDR3 DNA sequence: TGTGCCAGCAGTTACCTCGACAGGTCGGGTGAAGCTTTCTTT. The J gene is TRBJ1-1, the V gene TRBV6-6, with a possible D match to TRBD1 (6 bases). Germline CDR1 MNHNY, CDR2 SVGAGI (reference sequence). The CDR3 consists of 14 residues. The V end lost 2 bases, the J end lost 7 bases, and 14 bases lay between the germline ends.

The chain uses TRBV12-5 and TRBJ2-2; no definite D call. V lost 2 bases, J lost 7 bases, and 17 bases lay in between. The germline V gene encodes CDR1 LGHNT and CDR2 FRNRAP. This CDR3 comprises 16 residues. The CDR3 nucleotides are TGTGCTAGTGGTTTGCTCACCGTGGCGGAATTCGGGGAGCTGTTTTTT. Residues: CASGLLTVAEFGELFF.

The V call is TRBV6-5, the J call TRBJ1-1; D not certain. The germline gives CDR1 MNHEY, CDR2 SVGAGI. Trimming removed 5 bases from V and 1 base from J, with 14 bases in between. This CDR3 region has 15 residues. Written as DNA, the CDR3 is TGTGCCAGCAGTAGGCCGGGTCAGCCGAACACTGAAGCTTTCTTT. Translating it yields CASSRPGQPNTEAFF.